The entry below describes one TCR beta chain. The CDR3 length is 15 residues. The J segment lost 7 bases and the V segment lost 4 bases, leaving 12 bases of the junction unmatched. Germline lookup yields CDR1 MNHEY and CDR2 SVGAGI. The data originate from a study of CD8 T cells in Susac syndrome. With random hexamers, about 0.45 to 1 ug RNA was reverse transcribed. Via MiXCR, TCRdb re-called the immunoSEQ multiplex PCR reads, giving one row per CDR3 protein. The profile shows about 170,000 distinct CDR3 sequences, 93% of them singletons. The source of this sequence is a human donor with multiple sclerosis. The chain links TRBV6-5 to TRBJ1-2, with 7 bases aligning to TRBD1. Sequenced input: CD4+ T cells from PBMCs. The CDR3 sequence: CASSSRQGRVGGYTF. CDR3 sequence (DNA): TGTGCCAGCAGTTCTCGACAGGGAAGAGTGGGTGGCTACACCTTC.